This T cell receptor (beta chain) was recovered during a study of cytomegalovirus exposure and HLA in healthy donors (dated by TCRdb to the late 2010s). Looking at the study overall: According to an earlier analysis of 587 of the donors, 200 million or so T cells yielded 90 million to 130 million unique TCR beta sequences and about 300 Gb of sequence data. Roughly 300 gigabases of sequencing data and tens of millions of unique TCR sequences were included in an early release covering about 620 HLA-typed donors. Of the approximately 370 genotyped donors, over 80% were placed in the genetic ancestry cluster associated with self-reported Caucasian donors. The study aimed to test whether cataloging public T cell receptors could reveal signatures of past pathogen exposure. The study used immunosequencing to profile the T cell repertoires of some 600 subjects and linked those repertoires to cytomegalovirus serostatus. Besides the first cohort of 550 to 750 subjects, a separate validation cohort made up of 120 different subjects was used. The study combined high-throughput TCR immunosequencing, statistical association of individual TCRs with disease status, and machine learning to predict cytomegalovirus infection status. In a later analysis, previously published TCR beta repertoires from 670 or so donors were re-analyzed and high-resolution HLA genotyping was added so that TCR occurrence patterns could be studied. Rather than using new phenotypic data, the later analysis identified candidate immune exposures from TCR beta sequences and from how often those sequences occurred across donors. In an earlier analysis of roughly 600 of the donors, high-throughput TCR beta sequencing was used to judge whether each TCR beta V gene segment behaved as functional or pseudogenic. Alongside the repertoire data, information on donor age, sex, ethnicity and CMV serostatus was compiled. In a later genetic analysis, genome-wide SNP genotypes for about 55% of the roughly 700 donors were used, and that subset was treated as a discovery cohort. Every repertoire in the discovery cohort had been generated on one and the same sequencing platform. Class I and class II HLA loci were covered by the typing at four-digit resolution. Typing coverage varied by locus: about 629-640 donors for A, B, C, DRB1 and DQB1; approximately 520 for DQA1; about 570 for DPA1; some 470 for DPB1. A few DR-DQ haplotypes were treated as single units for association and clustering because of strong linkage in the cohort. Among 300 to 450 genotyped donors of the cohort, an average of about 240,000 unique TCR beta nucleotide sequences were sequenced per donor, roughly 20% of them non-productive.

Study-level results and caveats: Some IMGT-functional V segments, including TRBV6-2 and TRBV6-3, could not be told apart with the 87-base-pair reads, so those segments were excluded. When HLA alleles, especially DR and DQ, strongly co-occurred, TCR associations were difficult to assign to individual alleles. A later analysis associated 15,000 or so TCR beta sequences with specific HLA alleles at a false discovery rate of 0.05. In the study, some 160 TCR beta chains were listed as associated with cytomegalovirus. According to a later genetic analysis, donors in an Asian-associated ancestry cluster had fewer N-insertions in productive TCRs than the approximately 690-donor mean. Compared with equally common non-associated chains, HLA-associated TCR beta chains in a later analysis were more clonally expanded and had lower generation probabilities. A later genetic analysis associated a missense DCLRE1C variant with V-gene and J-gene trimming of TCR beta chains, and an independent cohort replicated the association. An earlier analysis of around 500 of the donors showed that most TCR beta V segments appeared in productive rearrangements either about 87% or about 30% of the time, which broadly matched IMGT annotations. According to a later analysis, TCR association rates differed among HLA loci, with DRB1 alleles showing the most associated TCRs and HLA-C alleles showing the fewest. Cytomegalovirus status was reported to be diagnosed by the classifier with high specificity and sensitivity in both the original and validation cohorts. Across donors, most TCR sequences were observed very rarely, whereas some public TCRs were present in many individuals. Correlated functional status among segregating V segments might be attributable to linkage disequilibrium, but an unknown experimental factor could not be ruled out. A few of the identified cytomegalovirus-associated TCR beta chains were confirmed in vitro to be specific for cytomegalovirus antigens. The presence/absence analyses assumed that sequencing depth was roughly uniform across donors, and that assumption may not be true. HLA typing was unavailable for some donors at each locus, so association tests used only the typed subset. According to the authors, the approach could potentially be generalized to other disease states and immunological phenotypes. A further reported finding was that TCR beta sequences accurately predicted the HLA-A and HLA-B alleles for most subjects in the first cohort. According to a later analysis, most CMV-associated TCR beta chains appeared to be HLA-restricted, and the HLA associations seemed to be driven largely by CMV exposure. CMV serostatus was the only immune exposure information available for the cohort. The sequencing pipeline was judged likely to have produced a cluster of highly shared sequence variants as a technical artifact. Some 16 rarely observed V segments, including chromosome 9 orphons, were excluded from the earlier analysis of a few hundred of the donors because counts were too low. This cohort had only TCR beta chains sequenced, and the lack of alpha or paired-chain data limited which features could be detected. A later analysis reported that several top co-occurrence clusters appeared linked to parvovirus B19, influenza, CMV and Epstein-Barr virus.

Libraries came from the immunoSEQ multiplex PCR assay. The multiplex PCR relied on a mix of 60 forward primers for TCR Vbeta segments and 13 reverse primers for TCR Jbeta segments. Amplification of the CDR3 region of rearranged TCR beta genes was performed with a multiplex PCR assay on genomic DNA. The Illumina HiSeq System was used to sequence the amplified TCR beta libraries as 87-base-pair reads. Concerning the study's data processing: In a later analysis, some 80 million unique TCR beta chains were counted across the 650 to 700 repertoires, and roughly 9.9 million of these chains were shared by at least two donors. Raw reads were error-corrected and collapsed into unique sequences with a nearest-neighbor algorithm that merged closely related sequences to remove PCR and sequencing errors. V, D and J gene segments were assigned by aligning CDR3 sequences to IMGT reference sequences. For a sequence to be retained, at least a six-nucleotide match to both a V gene segment and a J gene segment was required. A rearrangement was called productive if the CDR3 had no stop codons and remained in frame with V and J, and every other rearrangement was called non-productive. CDR3 was defined by IMGT convention, running from the second conserved V-encoded cysteine to the conserved J-encoded phenylalanine. In an earlier analysis of just under 600 of the donors, sequences lacking an unambiguous match to a single V gene segment were excluded. An earlier analysis of a few hundred of the donors classified V segments as functional when productive rearrangements were above 56.7% and as segregating when the standard deviation between donors was above 5%. A statistical classification framework was built for diagnosing cytomegalovirus status from the catalog of TCR beta chain sequences. V and J gene assignment, in a later analysis, came from comparing TCR nucleotide sequences with IMGT/GENE-DB human TR gene sequences. The TCRdist pipeline was used in a later analysis to assign CDR3 sequences and most-parsimonious VDJ recombination scenarios. In a later analysis, each TCR beta chain was defined by its CDR3 amino acid sequence together with its V-gene family, and reads lacking a unique V-gene family were excluded. To address suspected cross-contamination and a sequencing artifact, a later analysis removed over 500 highly shared, low-generation-probability nucleotide sequences. For each public chain, a later analysis derived a clonal expansion index from normalized ranks of inferred template counts within each repertoire. Generation probabilities in a later analysis came from a VDJ recombination model fitted to out-of-frame rearrangements, and those results were checked against IGoR. A later analysis scored TCR-TCR, TCR-HLA and TCR-CMV co-occurrence with hypergeometric tests, applying a repertoire-size bias correction to TCR pairs. To estimate false discovery rates, a later analysis permuted the HLA or CMV assignments 20 times. A later analysis grouped co-occurring TCRs with DBSCAN, adding TCRdist sequence similarity when clustering within HLA-allele-positive subsets. Repertoires with fewer than 30,000 or more than 120,000 public chains, plus five repertoires with anomalous nucleotide sharing, were excluded from co-occurrence clustering. TCRdb provides this immuneACCESS table in a form limited to in-frame rearrangements. Some clones are lacking; in checked studies, under half of them reflect an unresolved V gene, and why the rest are absent is not known. D and trimming come from the DNA, and the V and J calls and clone size come from that table. The sample table shows 95,000 to 100,000 clones, and 76% are seen once. Approximately 4% of the sample is in the top ten clones.

The cohort was made up of hundreds of healthy bone marrow donors. Cohort members were all nominally healthy when sampled, although unrecorded immune exposures were likely present. The donor was CMV seronegative and was included in the group of 352 seronegative cohort members. A peripheral blood sample was collected from each donor, and TCR beta sequencing was performed on peripheral blood mononuclear cells. The Qiagen DNeasy Blood Extraction Kit was used to extract genomic DNA from the blood cell samples. The cysteine opens and the phenylalanine closes a CDR3 of 14 amino acids. Solely the CDR3 DNA is kept, with 42 bases framed from the first base. CDR1 and CDR2 were assigned from the germline V gene (reference sequence) as GTSNPN and SVGIG. V was cut back by 2 bases and J by 5 bases, leaving a gap of 13 bases between them. Remarks on this clone: Its recognized antigen is unknown. No clone much larger than this one lies a single base away; base qualities are absent.

Sequenced: PBMCs. The chain links TRBV30 with TRBJ1-5; the D gene assignment is ambiguous. The sequence was obtained from a man aged 35 to 55 in good health and CMV-seronegative. At the DNA level, the sequence is TGTGCCTGGAGTCGGTCCTCGGAGGATCAGCCCCAGCATTTT. Its protein reads: CAWSRSSEDQPQHF.